This T cell receptor (beta chain) was captured in a study of OX40 agonist ivuxolimab in advanced cancers. Regarding the study as a whole: What antigens the expanded peripheral T cells recognized was never established.

This CDR3 region has 14 residues. With 7 bases removed from V and 6 bases from J, the gap between germline ends came to 18 bases. Germline CDR1 LNHDA, CDR2 SQIVND (reference sequence). Note on this clone: As yet, its antigen is unknown.

The table came from immunoSEQ multiplex PCR; TCRdb's copy has only in-frame clones and leaves some out. Of 75,000 to 90,000 clones in the sample, about 90% were seen once. The source of this sequence is an adult with an advanced solid tumor such as melanoma, head and neck, liver or kidney cancer. This chain uses TRBV19 with TRBJ1-2; D gene ambiguous. The specimen was CD4+ or CD8+ T cells sorted from blood, collected in a trial of the OX40 agonist ivuxolimab. CDR3 region: CASIPPGRIDGYTF. The DNA of the CDR3 is TGTGCCAGTATCCCCCCCGGCAGGATAGATGGCTACACCTTC.